This T cell receptor beta chain stems from a study of cytomegalovirus exposure and HLA in healthy donors. Study findings and constraints: Researchers reported that a few CMV-associated chains were confirmed in vitro as CMV antigen-specific.

The primer mix had 60 Vbeta and 13 Jbeta primers. Profiling relied on immunoSEQ multiplex PCR, and the TCRdb table lists in-frame clones only, not all of them. The sample has 150,000 to 200,000 clones, roughly three quarters seen once. About this clone itself: The antigen remains undetermined.

Germline lookup yields CDR1 MGHRA and CDR2 YSYEKL. Trimming removed 0 bases from V and 1 base from J; junction bases left unmatched: 3. The CDR3 sequence is 16 residues long. The sequenced sample was PBMCs. This clonotype originated in a woman in her fifties or sixties in good health and CMV-seronegative. The V and J genes are TRBV4-1 and TRBJ2-5; 9 nucleotides agree with TRBD2. Here the CDR3 DNA reads TGCGCCAGCAGCCAAGAGGCGGGGGGGGCCCAAGAGACCCAGTACTTC. Protein sequence: CASSQEAGGAQETQYF.